Reported below is one TCR beta chain. The entry originates in a study of blood T cells in healthy people across ages. Primers used in a second PCR of about 6 to 11 cycles were a sample-barcoded 5' primer and a J-beta primer mix. TCRdb itself ran the 5' RACE reads through MiXCR, one entry per CDR3 protein. The repertoire includes roughly 1,500,000 distinct CDR3 sequences, around 39% of them detected once, and under 8% sits in the top ten. Germline assignment: CDR1 DFQATT and CDR2 SNEGSKA (reference sequence). The CDR3 totals 13 residues. The junction had 6 bases not matched to a gene; V was cut back by 6 bases and J by 5 bases.

The receptor's source is a young woman in good health. V and J are TRBV20-1 and TRBJ2-1; 8 bases line up with TRBD2. Sequencing used blood. This CDR3 is CSAGTRGDNEQFF. The CDR3 DNA reads as TGCAGTGCCGGGACTAGAGGTGACAATGAGCAGTTCTTC.